A single sample is the source of the 16 T cell receptor beta chains below, sequenced in a study of shared clonotypes between healthy human individuals. The assay was immunoSEQ multiplex PCR, and TCRdb's table has in-frame clones only and misses some. The sample includes about 530,000 clones, almost 97% of them seen just once. Sequencing was performed on naive CD4+ T cells sorted from blood. Subset here: CD45RA+ positively selected. The receptors originated from a woman between 25 and 40 years old in good health.

The chain couples TRBV19 to TRBJ2-7; TRBD2 agrees at 13 bases. Germline V CDR1 and CDR2: LNHDA, SQIVND (reference sequence). The CDR3 extends over 17 amino acids. After removal of 3 bases from V and 0 bases from J, the junction contained 5 bases not matched to a gene. This CDR3 reads CASSIRLAGGYSYEQYF. CDR3 in DNA: TGTGCCAGTAGTATCCGACTAGCGGGAGGTTACTCCTACGAGCAGTACTTC. Filled out from reference TRBV19 and TRBJ2-7, the complete variable domain reads DGGITQSPKYLFRKEGQNVTLSCEQNLNHDAMYWYRQDPGQGLRLIYYSQIVNDFQKGDIAEGYSVSREKKESFPLTVTSAQKNPTAFYLCASSIRLAGGYSYEQYFGPGTRLTVT.

To note about this clone: The sample holds other DNA sequences that translate to the same CDR3. The gene calls are TRBV5-1 and TRBJ2-1; 9 bases align to TRBD2. The CDR3 is made up of 15 amino acids. Germline trimming cut 6 bases from V and 2 bases from J; bases unmatched to any gene: 6. Germline CDR1 and CDR2: SGHRS and YFSETQ. CDR3 DNA: TGCGCCAGCAAGGGGCTAGCGGGGACCTACAATGAGCAGTTCTTC. Its translation is CASKGLAGTYNEQFF. The full variable domain, with the rest looked up from reference TRBV5-1 and TRBJ2-1, is KAGVTQTPRYLIKTRGQQVTLSCSPISGHRSVSWYQQTPGQGLQFLFEYFSETQRNKGNFPGRFSGRQFSNSRSEMNVSTLELGDSALYLCASKGLAGTYNEQFFGPGTRLTVL.

A single count supports this clone. J is TRBJ1-2 and V is TRBV28, with D possibly TRBD1 on 5 matching bases. The CDR3 totals 14 residues. The V gene's germline CDR1 is MDHEN and CDR2 SYDVKM. With 4 bases removed from V and 5 bases from J, the gap between germline ends came to 14 bases. In DNA, the CDR3 is TGTGCCAGCAGTTCAGCCGGGACGGATTATGGCTACACCTTC. This gives the protein CASSSAGTDYGYTF.

The chain uses TRBV15 and TRBJ2-2, with unresolved D. Germline assignment: CDR1 LNHNV and CDR2 YYDKDF (reference sequence). Trimming stripped 1 base from V and 5 bases from J, with 8 bases between. The CDR3 contains 14 residues. CDR3 region: CATSRGQITGELFF. DNA for the CDR3: TGTGCCACCAGCAGAGGGCAGATAACCGGGGAGCTGTTTTTT. Drawing the rest from reference TRBV15 and TRBJ2-2, the complete variable domain is DAMVIQNPRYQVTQFGKPVTLSCSQTLNHNVMYWYQQKSSQAPKLLFHYYDKDFNNEADTPDNFQSRRPNTSFCFLDIRSPGLGDTAMYLCATSRGQITGELFFGEGSRLTVL.

The chain joins TRBV10-2 to TRBJ2-3; D tentatively reads TRBD1 or TRBD2 (5 bases each). CDR1 WSHSY and CDR2 SAAADI come from the germline V gene. CDR3 length: 15 residues. With 10 bases removed from V and 6 bases from J, the gap between germline ends came to 23 bases. For the CDR3, the DNA is TGCGCCACCCGGCCTTGGGACGCAGAGCGGGATACGCAGTATTTT. Its translation is CATRPWDAERDTQYF.

This clone came up once. The chain carries TRBV6-5 and TRBJ1-6; TRBD1 is a possible D gene (5 bases). Deletions cut 2 bases from V and 9 bases from J, with 14 bases between. The V gene's germline CDR1 is MNHEY and CDR2 SVGAGI. CDR3 size: 15 residues. The CDR3 sequence: CASSYGGILSSPLHF. The CDR3, as DNA: TGTGCCAGCAGTTACGGGGGGATTTTATCTTCACCCCTCCACTTT.

CDR3 sequence reads: CASSYLGQGTSQPQHF. CDR3 sequence (DNA): TGTGCCAGCAGTTACCTGGGACAGGGGACCAGTCAGCCCCAGCATTTT. The V and J genes are TRBV6-5 and TRBJ1-5, with TRBD1 identical over 10 bases. V gave up 2 bases and J gave up 6 bases; unmatched junction bases: 7. The length of the CDR3 is 16 residues. Germline-derived CDR1 and CDR2 are MNHEY and SVGAGI.

CDR3 nucleotides: TGCGCCAGCAGGGAAGGGCTGGACGAGCAGTACTTC. Translation: CASREGLDEQYF. The rearrangement joins TRBV23-1 to TRBJ2-7; no definite D call. TRBV23-1 is noted as an ORF with a role that remains uncertain. V dropped 6 bases and J dropped 5 bases, with 11 bases sitting between them. The CDR3 length is 12 residues.

This chain links TRBV4-1 with TRBJ2-7, with 9 positions matching TRBD2. The junction had 10 bases not matched to a gene; V was cut back by 0 bases and J by 7 bases. Germline loops: CDR1 MGHRA, CDR2 YSYEKL. The CDR3 loop spans 16 amino acids. CDR3 DNA: TGCGCCAGCAGCCAAGATTTGTCTAGCGGGATTCGAGAGCAGTACTTC. Amino acids: CASSQDLSSGIREQYF.

The chain employs TRBV6-5 and TRBJ1-1, with 7 bases fitting TRBD1. V dropped 7 bases and J dropped 1; count of bases not matched to a gene: 3. This CDR3 is 13 amino acids long. Germline V gene sequence: CDR1 MNHEY, CDR2 SVGAGI. CDR3 sequence: CASIRGRNTEAFF. CDR3 DNA: TGTGCCAGCATCAGGGGGAGGAACACTGAAGCTTTCTTT.

The chain links TRBV5-1 to TRBJ2-2; TRBD2 agrees at 14 bases. The CDR3 consists of 16 residues. The trim removed 4 bases at V and 6 bases at J, leaving 5 bases unmatched. Germline V gene sequence: CDR1 SGHRS, CDR2 YFSETQ. For the CDR3, the DNA is TGCGCCAGCAGCACTAGACTAGCGGGAGGGCCCGGGGAGCTGTTTTTT. Protein product: CASSTRLAGGPGELFF.

The chain employs TRBV5-6 and TRBJ2-7; D not certain. V was cut by 6 bases and J by 0 bases, with 10 bases left in between. This CDR3 region has 13 residues. The germline V gene encodes CDR1 SGHDT and CDR2 YYEEEE. As DNA, the CDR3 is TGTGCCAGCAAGGATAAGTACTCCTACGAGCAGTACTTC. Its translation: CASKDKYSYEQYF.

The chain has TRBV28 and TRBJ1-1; TRBD1 aligns across 7 bases. There are 17 residues in the CDR3. From germline, CDR1 is MDHEN and CDR2 SYDVKM. V gave up 4 bases and J gave up 0 bases; unmatched junction bases: 11. CDR3 loop: CASSSGQAVGMNTEAFF. The CDR3 DNA sequence: TGTGCCAGCAGTTCAGGACAGGCCGTCGGAATGAACACTGAAGCTTTCTTT.

The chain carries TRBV2 and TRBJ1-1; possibly TRBD1 for D (6 bases). This CDR3 is built from 14 residues. V shed 2 bases and J shed 5 bases, with 12 bases lying between them. Germline V lookup: CDR1 SNHLY, CDR2 FYNNEI. CDR3 bases: TGTGCCAGCAGTGAACGAGGGGGAGGGACTGAAGCTTTCTTT. Translated: CASSERGGGTEAFF.

The chain uses TRBV6-1 and TRBJ2-3, with 13 bases aligning to TRBD2. V trimming: 3 bases; J trimming: 2 bases; junction bases outside the gene matches: 5. CDR1 MNHNS and CDR2 SASEGT come from the germline V gene. This CDR3 has 17 amino acids. The CDR3 is CASSDRLAGGSTDTQYF. In DNA, the CDR3 is TGTGCCAGCAGTGATCGACTAGCGGGAGGCTCCACAGATACGCAGTATTTT.

The chain has TRBV11-2 and TRBJ2-7, with TRBD1 as a possible D gene (5 bases). Germline lookup yields CDR1 SGHAT and CDR2 FQNNGV. The ends were cut back, 5 bases at V and 0 bases at J, with 17 bases in the middle. The CDR3 has 16 residues. CDR3 nucleotide sequence: TGTGCCAGCAGCCCCACCAGGGTGGCAAGCTCCTACGAGCAGTACTTC. Its protein product is CASSPTRVASSYEQYF. Using reference TRBV11-2 and TRBJ2-7 for the parts outside the CDR3, the full variable domain is EAGVAQSPRYKIIEKRQSVAFWCNPISGHATLYWYQQILGQGPKLLIQFQNNGVVDDSQLPKDRFSAERLKGVDSTLKIQPAKLEDSAVYLCASSPTRVASSYEQYFGPGTRLTVT.